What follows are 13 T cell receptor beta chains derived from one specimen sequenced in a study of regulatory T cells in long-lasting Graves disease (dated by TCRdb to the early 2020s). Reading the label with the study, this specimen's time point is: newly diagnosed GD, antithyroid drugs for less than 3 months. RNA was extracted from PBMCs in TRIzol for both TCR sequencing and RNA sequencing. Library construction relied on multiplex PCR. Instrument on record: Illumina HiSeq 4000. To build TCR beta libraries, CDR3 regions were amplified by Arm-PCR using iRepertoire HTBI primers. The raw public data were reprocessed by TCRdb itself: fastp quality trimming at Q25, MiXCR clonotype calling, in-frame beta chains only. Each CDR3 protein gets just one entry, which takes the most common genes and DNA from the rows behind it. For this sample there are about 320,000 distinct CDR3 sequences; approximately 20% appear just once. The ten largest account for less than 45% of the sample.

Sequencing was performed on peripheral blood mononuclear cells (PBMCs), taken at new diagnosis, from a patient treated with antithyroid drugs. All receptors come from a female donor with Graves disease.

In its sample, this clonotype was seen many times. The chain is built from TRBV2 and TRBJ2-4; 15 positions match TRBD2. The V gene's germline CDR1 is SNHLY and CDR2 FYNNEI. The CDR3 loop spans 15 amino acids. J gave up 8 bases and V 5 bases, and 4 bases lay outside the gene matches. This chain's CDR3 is CASSFGLAGGDIQYF. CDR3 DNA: TGTGCCAGCAGTTTCGGACTAGCGGGAGGGGACATTCAGTACTTC.

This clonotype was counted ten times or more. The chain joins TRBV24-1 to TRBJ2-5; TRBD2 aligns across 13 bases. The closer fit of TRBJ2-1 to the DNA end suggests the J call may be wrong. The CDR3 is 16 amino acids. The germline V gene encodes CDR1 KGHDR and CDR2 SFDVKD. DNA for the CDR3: TGTGCCACCAGTGATTTGAGGACTAGCGGGAGCAATGAGCAGTTCTTC. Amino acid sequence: CATSDLRTSGSNEQFF.

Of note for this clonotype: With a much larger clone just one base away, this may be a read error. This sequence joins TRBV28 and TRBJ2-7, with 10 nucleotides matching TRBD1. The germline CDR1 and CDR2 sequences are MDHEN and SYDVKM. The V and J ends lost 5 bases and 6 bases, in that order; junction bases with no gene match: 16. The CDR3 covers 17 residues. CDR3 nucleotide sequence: TGTGCCAGCAGTCCGCGGACAGGGGGACCTTCGGAACGCGAGCAGTACTTC. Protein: CASSPRTGGPSEREQYF. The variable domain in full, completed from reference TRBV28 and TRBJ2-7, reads DVKVTQSSRYLVKRTGEKVFLECVQDMDHENMFWYRQDPGLGLRLIYFSYDVKMKEKGDIPEGYSVSREKKERFSLILESASTNQTSMYLCASSPRTGGPSEREQYFGPGTRLTVT.

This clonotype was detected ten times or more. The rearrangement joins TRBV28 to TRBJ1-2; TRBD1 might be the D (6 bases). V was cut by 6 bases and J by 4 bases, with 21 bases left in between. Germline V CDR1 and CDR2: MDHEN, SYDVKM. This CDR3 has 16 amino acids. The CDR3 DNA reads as TGTGCCAGCAGCTCCGGACAGTTTCCCCGAGGCTATGGCTACACCTTC. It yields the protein CASSSGQFPRGYGYTF.

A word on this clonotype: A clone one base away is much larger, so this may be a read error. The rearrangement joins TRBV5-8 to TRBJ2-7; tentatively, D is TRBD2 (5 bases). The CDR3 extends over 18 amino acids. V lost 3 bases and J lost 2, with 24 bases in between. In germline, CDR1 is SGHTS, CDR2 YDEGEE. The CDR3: CASSSLGGTMAWPYEQYF. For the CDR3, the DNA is TGTGCCAGCAGCTCTCTCGGAGGAACAATGGCGTGGCCCTACGAGCAGTACTTC.

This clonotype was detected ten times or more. CDR3 sequence: CASSRGRQPQHF. The CDR3 region has the DNA TGTGCCAGCAGTCGGGGTCGACAGCCCCAGCATTTT. This rearrangement joins TRBV28 to TRBJ1-5; D is undetermined. V was cut by 5 bases and J by 7 bases, with 9 bases left in between. CDR1 is MDHEN, CDR2 SYDVKM, per germline. The CDR3 covers 12 residues. Full variable domain (rest looked up from reference TRBV28 and TRBJ1-5): DVKVTQSSRYLVKRTGEKVFLECVQDMDHENMFWYRQDPGLGLRLIYFSYDVKMKEKGDIPEGYSVSREKKERFSLILESASTNQTSMYLCASSRGRQPQHFGDGTRLSIL.

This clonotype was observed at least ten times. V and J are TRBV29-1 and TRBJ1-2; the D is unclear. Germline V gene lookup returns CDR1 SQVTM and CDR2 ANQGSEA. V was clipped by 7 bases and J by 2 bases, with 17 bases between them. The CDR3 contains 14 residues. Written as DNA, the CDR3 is TGCAGCGCTTCGGACGGCTATGGGAACTATGGCTACACCTTC. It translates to CSASDGYGNYGYTF.

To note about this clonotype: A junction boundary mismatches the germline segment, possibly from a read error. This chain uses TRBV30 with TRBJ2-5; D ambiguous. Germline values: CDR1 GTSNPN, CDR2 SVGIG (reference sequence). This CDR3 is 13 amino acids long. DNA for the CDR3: TGTGCCTGGCGTCCCGGGCCCCAAGAGGCCCAGTACTTC. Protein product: CAWRPGPQEAQYF.

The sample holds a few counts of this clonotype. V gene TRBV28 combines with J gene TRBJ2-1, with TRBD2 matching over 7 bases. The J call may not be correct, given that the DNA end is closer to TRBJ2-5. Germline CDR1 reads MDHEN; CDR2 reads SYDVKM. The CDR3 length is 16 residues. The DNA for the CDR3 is TGTGCCAGCAGTTGGGGGGGGGAGGGCCACCAAGAGACCCAGTACTTC. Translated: CASSWGGEGHQETQYF.

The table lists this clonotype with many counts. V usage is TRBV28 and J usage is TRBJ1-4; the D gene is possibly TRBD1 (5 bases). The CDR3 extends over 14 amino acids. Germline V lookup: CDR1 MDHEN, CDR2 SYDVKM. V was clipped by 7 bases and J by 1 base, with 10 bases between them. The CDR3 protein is CASKRDRTNEKLFF. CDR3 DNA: TGTGCCAGCAAGAGAGACAGAACTAATGAAAAACTGTTTTTT.

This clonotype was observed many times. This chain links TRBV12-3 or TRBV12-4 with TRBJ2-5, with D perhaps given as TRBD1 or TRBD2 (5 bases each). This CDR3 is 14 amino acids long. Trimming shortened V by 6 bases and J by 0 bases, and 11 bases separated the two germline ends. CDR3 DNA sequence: TGTGCCAGCAGCGCCCGAGGGGACCAAGAGACCCAGTACTTC. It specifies CASSARGDQETQYF.

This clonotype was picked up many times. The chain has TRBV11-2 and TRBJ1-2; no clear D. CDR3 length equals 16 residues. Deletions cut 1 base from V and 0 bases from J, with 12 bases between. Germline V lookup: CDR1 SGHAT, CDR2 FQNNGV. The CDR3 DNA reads TGTGCCAGCAGCTTAGGACTTTTGGCAGCTAACTATGGCTACACCTTC. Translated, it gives CASSLGLLAANYGYTF.

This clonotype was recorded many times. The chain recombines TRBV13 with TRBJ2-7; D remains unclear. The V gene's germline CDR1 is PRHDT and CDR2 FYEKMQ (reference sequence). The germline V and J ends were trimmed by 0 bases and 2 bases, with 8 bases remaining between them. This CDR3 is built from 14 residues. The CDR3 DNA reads TGTGCCAGCAGCTTAGGGGCCCTACCCTACGAGCAGTACTTC. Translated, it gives CASSLGALPYEQYF.